This T cell receptor (beta chain) derives from a study of T cell responses to AZD1222 COVID-19 vaccine. Study results and limitations: Spike was spanned by vaccine-associated CD4 TCRs, which were dominant at 160-218 and 743-854. Possibly, clonal diversity was underestimated; donors were largely white British and included more females. Baseline testing showed seropositivity in only six AZD1222 recipients.

Profiling relied on immunoSEQ multiplex PCR, and the TCRdb table lists in-frame clones only, not all of them. The sample shows fewer than 150,000 clones, 70% to 90% of them seen only once. With 5 bases removed from V and 5 bases from J, the gap between germline ends came to 20 bases. The CDR3 has 16 amino acids. From germline, CDR1 is MGHRA and CDR2 YSYEKL. For this clone: The target antigen is unknown.

The sequence came from an adult in good health. The sample in question was peripheral blood, obtained on day 0 of AZD1222 vaccination. The chain links TRBV4-1 to TRBJ2-3, with D possibly being TRBD1 (6 bases). In DNA form, the CDR3 reads TGCGCCAGCAGCTCCCCAGGGAAGACCAGGGGAGATACGCAGTATTTT. Residues: CASSSPGKTRGDTQYF.